This T cell receptor (beta chain) was obtained from a study of siplizumab effects on memory and regulatory T cells. Whole-study findings and limits: Naive T cells looked more diverse than memory cells, and they looked like major contributors to the alloresponse. A significant reduction in alloreactive sequences traceable to unstimulated CD4+ memory cells was produced by siplizumab.

Comments on this clone: Its antigen is as yet unknown.

The V gene lost 4 bases and the J gene lost 4 bases, with 7 bases spanning the gap. There are 11 residues in the CDR3. Germline V gene sequence: CDR1 GTSNPN, CDR2 SVGIG (reference sequence). Profiling relied on immunoSEQ multiplex PCR, and the TCRdb table lists in-frame clones only, not all of them. The data contain roughly 50,000 clones, under 98% of them singletons. Sequencing of unstimulated naive, memory, effector memory and TEMRA subsets was performed in three donor pairs. The TCR was taken from a human donor in good health. Sequencing used naive CD4+ T cells sorted from blood. This chain connects TRBV30 to TRBJ1-2; D is perhaps TRBD1 (5 bases). CDR3 DNA: TGTGCCTGGACAGGGACCTATGGCTACACCTTC. Translated, it gives CAWTGTYGYTF.